The 16 T cell receptor beta chains given below trace back to one sample, sequenced in a study of control samples from healthy donors and cancer patients. The repertoire was sequenced with immunoSEQ multiplex PCR; TCRdb's copy has only in-frame clones and lacks some. The sample has about 98,000 clones; around 82% are singletons. What was sequenced was blood. The receptors derive from a man between 60 and 70 years old in good health.

This clone was counted a single time. The chain couples TRBV5-1 to TRBJ1-2, with 9 bases that match TRBD1. The CDR3 extends over 15 amino acids. V dropped 3 bases and J dropped 4; count of bases not matched to a gene: 7. CDR1 SGHRS and CDR2 YFSETQ come from the germline V gene. CDR3 sequence reads: CASSSQGARGYGYTF. CDR3 sequence (DNA): TGCGCCAGCAGCTCACAGGGGGCGCGAGGCTATGGCTACACCTTC.

V and J are TRBV24-1 and TRBJ2-5; TRBD1 or TRBD2 may be the D gene (6 bases each). This CDR3 has 17 amino acids. Looked up from germline, CDR1 is KGHDR and CDR2 is SFDVKD. The V gene lost 8 bases and the J gene lost 5 bases, with 26 bases spanning the gap. The CDR3 spells CATTDSPGGWMVETQYF. In nucleotides, the CDR3 is TGTGCCACCACGGACTCTCCCGGGGGCTGGATGGTGGAGACCCAGTACTTC.

The chain uses TRBV18 and TRBJ1-5; D gene uncertain. V was trimmed by 4 bases and J by 0 bases, leaving 10 bases between them. Germline V gene data show CDR1 as KGHSH and CDR2 as LQKENI. CDR3 length: 15 amino acids. The CDR3 here is CASSRTANSNQPQHF. As DNA, the CDR3 is TGTGCCAGCTCACGTACGGCTAATAGCAATCAGCCCCAGCATTTT.

The chain recombines TRBV28 with TRBJ1-4; 7 bases are shared with TRBD1. The germline V gene encodes CDR1 MDHEN and CDR2 SYDVKM. V gave up 2 bases and J gave up 8 bases; unmatched junction bases: 17. The CDR3 is 18 amino acids. Here the CDR3 reads CASSLGTEVFPGVEKLFF. CDR3 nucleotides: TGTGCCAGCAGTTTAGGGACAGAAGTTTTCCCAGGGGTGGAAAAACTGTTTTTT.

This clone has a single count. The chain links TRBV5-1 to TRBJ2-7; D gene uncertain. Looked up from germline, CDR1 is SGHRS and CDR2 is YFSETQ. The CDR3 spans 13 residues. V dropped 4 bases and J dropped 7 bases, with 15 bases sitting between them. This CDR3 reads CASSIRANGEQYF. The CDR3 DNA sequence: TGCGCCAGCAGCATCCGGGCCAACGGAGAGCAGTACTTC.

The chain carries TRBV6-2 or TRBV6-3 and TRBJ2-6; the match to TRBD1 covers 10 bases. This CDR3 is built from 18 residues. Germline lookup yields CDR1 MNHEY and CDR2 SVGEGT. V shed 2 bases, J shed 4 bases, and the junction held 8 bases outside the gene matches. The DNA for the CDR3 is TGTGCCAGCAGTTACGGGGACAGGGGACCTTCAGGGGCCAACGTCCTGACTTTC. Its translation is CASSYGDRGPSGANVLTF.

The V gene is TRBV28, the J gene TRBJ2-7, with D perhaps TRBD1 (6 bases). Germline V CDR1 and CDR2: MDHEN, SYDVKM. The CDR3 extends over 15 amino acids. V gave up 2 bases and J gave up 2 bases, with 13 bases separating them. Here the CDR3 DNA reads TGTGCCAGCAGTTTAACAACAGGGAGAACCTACGAGCAGTACTTC. This gives the protein CASSLTTGRTYEQYF.

This clone was detected a few times. This rearrangement joins TRBV30 to TRBJ1-4; possible D gene TRBD1, 5 bases. V lost 2 bases, J lost 8 bases, and 9 bases lay in between. CDR1 is GTSNPN, CDR2 SVGIG, per germline (reference sequence). The CDR3 has 12 residues. Here the CDR3 reads CAWSWGTEKLFF. Here the CDR3 DNA reads TGTGCCTGGAGTTGGGGCACCGAAAAACTGTTTTTT. Using reference TRBV30 and TRBJ1-4 for the parts outside the CDR3, the full variable domain is SQTIHQWPATLVQPVGSPLSLECTVEGTSNPNLYWYRQAAGRGLQLLFYSVGIGQISSEVPQNLSASRPQDRQFILSSKKLLLSDSGFYLCAWSWGTEKLFFGSGTQLSVL.

This chain joins TRBV6-5 and TRBJ1-5, with TRBD1 identical over 7 bases. Germline assignment: CDR1 MNHEY and CDR2 SVGAGI. The CDR3 totals 15 residues. The V and J ends lost 5 bases and 3 bases, in that order; junction bases with no gene match: 7. The CDR3 sequence is CASSIQTGINQPQHF. The CDR3 DNA follows: TGTGCCAGCAGTATCCAGACAGGGATCAATCAGCCCCAGCATTTT.

The CDR3 DNA reads TGTGCCAGCAGGAACAGGGGGCGGTATGAAAAACTGTTTTTT. It yields the protein CASRNRGRYEKLFF. V usage is TRBV28 and J usage is TRBJ1-4, with 9 positions matching TRBD1. This CDR3 has 14 amino acids. Losses at the gene ends were 6 bases for V and 6 bases for J; bases not matched to a gene: 5. Per germline, CDR1 MDHEN and CDR2 SYDVKM.

V is TRBV4-1 and J is TRBJ2-2, with TRBD2 identical over 9 bases. V lost 0 bases, J lost 6 bases, and 11 bases stayed unmatched. This CDR3 is 18 amino acids long. CDR1 and CDR2 (germline): MGHRA, YSYEKL. This CDR3 reads CASSQEARSGGWAGELFF. CDR3 nucleotide sequence: TGCGCCAGCAGCCAAGAGGCGAGAAGCGGGGGGTGGGCCGGGGAGCTGTTTTTT.

This chain joins TRBV30 and TRBJ2-3, with D perhaps given as TRBD1 or TRBD2 (5 bases each). In germline, CDR1 is GTSNPN, CDR2 SVGIG (reference sequence). The CDR3 is made up of 17 amino acids. V was shortened by 3 bases and J by 4 bases, with 23 bases between the two germline ends. CDR3: CAWRGPVFGGSADTQYF. DNA for the CDR3: TGTGCCTGGAGGGGGCCCGTATTTGGGGGTAGCGCAGATACGCAGTATTTT.

V gene TRBV4-1 combines with J gene TRBJ2-5; either TRBD1 or TRBD2 may supply D (7 bases each). The germline CDR1 and CDR2 sequences are MGHRA and YSYEKL. This CDR3 spans 16 amino acids. The germline V and J ends were trimmed by 3 bases and 5 bases, with 19 bases remaining between them. For the CDR3, the DNA is TGCGCCAGCAGCCAGGGAGGGAAGGAACAGGGGGAGACCCAGTACTTC. Amino acids: CASSQGGKEQGETQYF.

The chain is built from TRBV10-3 and TRBJ2-3; 9 nucleotides align to TRBD1. Unmatched junction bases numbered 9, after V lost 5 bases and J lost 3 bases. CDR3 length: 16 residues. In germline, CDR1 is ENHRY, CDR2 SYGVKD. CDR3 bases: TGTGCCATCAGTAGCTCCGGGACAGGGTTGACAGATACGCAGTATTTT. As protein: CAISSSGTGLTDTQYF.

This clone was counted once. V usage is TRBV7-8 and J usage is TRBJ1-3, with 7 bases identical to TRBD1. The V segment lost 4 bases and the J segment 4 bases; nucleotides outside the gene matches: 4. This CDR3 has 14 amino acids. The V gene's germline CDR1 is SGHVS and CDR2 FQNEAQ. The CDR3 here is CASSSRGDGNTIYF. The CDR3 DNA reads as TGTGCCAGCAGCTCCAGGGGGGACGGAAACACCATATATTTT.

The chain links TRBV30 to TRBJ1-2, with D possibly matching TRBD1 (5 bases). Germline V lookup: CDR1 GTSNPN, CDR2 SVGIG (reference sequence). The CDR3 contains 14 residues. The ends were cut back, 5 bases at V and 4 bases at J, with 17 bases in the middle. CDR3 nucleotide sequence: TGTGCCTGGGACCAGGGTGGTTTGGGCTATGGCTACACCTTC. Translated, it gives CAWDQGGLGYGYTF.